The clone carrying this T cell receptor beta chain showed up just once. The sample comes from a study of control samples from healthy donors and cancer patients. The table came from immunoSEQ multiplex PCR; TCRdb's copy has only in-frame clones and leaves some out. Here the sample spans approximately 150,000 clones, 80% to 95% being singletons. CDR1 is LNHDA, CDR2 SQIVND, per germline (reference sequence). With V trimmed by 2 bases and J by 5 bases, 4 bases remained unmatched. CDR3 size: 16 residues. Sequenced input: blood. This TCR was recovered from a woman in her 30s in good health. The chain recombines TRBV19 with TRBJ2-2; 11 bases match TRBD1. In DNA form, the CDR3 reads TGTGCCAGTAGTATAAGGACAGGGGGCAAAACCGGGGAGCTGTTTTTT. Translation: CASSIRTGGKTGELFF.